Listed below are T cell receptor beta chains from one sample, sequenced in a study of blood T cell repertoires in COVID-19. Clones were sequenced by immunoSEQ multiplex PCR, and TCRdb holds only the in-frame ones, with some missing. This repertoire shows fewer than 250,000 clones, 65% to 85% found once; its top ten account for about 6.6%. The sample consisted of PBMCs or T cells enriched from blood (not recorded which). The source of these receptors is a woman in her thirties or forties who had recovered from COVID-19. Each CDR3 is given with its conserved first and last residue. A D gene is named only where the DNA matches it firmly. Not every row has a clone size; where given, it reads once, few, many or a size class.

>.|TRBJ1-2|TRBV2|TRBD1
TGTGCCAGCAGTGAGGACAGGGGGCCTCTCTATGGCTACACCTTC
CASSEDRGPLYGYTF
>.|TRBJ1-5|TRBV28|TRBD1
TGTGCCAGCAGTTTCATTGGGACAGTCCAATACGATAGCAATCAGCCCCAGCATTTT
CASSFIGTVQYDSNQPQHF
>.|TRBJ2-7|TRBV24-1|.
TGTGCCACCAGTGATCACCCCAGGGGCGAGCAGTACTTC
CATSDHPRGEQYF
>.|TRBJ1-4|TRBV4-3|TRBD1
TGCGCCAGCAGCCAAGAGGTTCCGGCAGGGGGCTCTGGAAAACTGTTTTTT
CASSQEVPAGGSGKLFF
>.|TRBJ1-3|TRBV7-9|.
TGTGCCAGCAGCTTAGACGGGAAGGTCGAAAACACCATATATTTT
CASSLDGKVENTIYF
>.|TRBJ2-3|TRBV10-3|TRBD2
TGTGCCATCAGTGCGGGGAGGGCGCCAGATACGCAGTATTTT
CAISAGRAPDTQYF
>.|TRBJ1-5|TRBV19|TRBD1
TGTGCCAGTAGTGGAGACAGGGCTGGCAATCAGCCCCAGCATTTT
CASSGDRAGNQPQHF
>.|TRBJ2-3|TRBV10-1|TRBD2
TGCGCCAGCAGAAAGGGACTAGCGGGAGGCCAAAAGCAGTATTTT
CASRKGLAGGQKQYF
>once|TRBJ2-7|TRBV5-1|.
TGCGCCAGCAGCTTGGCCGATGCGGGGCCCGAGGGACGCGTCTACGAGCAGTACTTC
CASSLADAGPEGRVYEQYF
>.|TRBJ2-5|TRBV18|TRBD2
TGTGCCAGCTCACTCGGGTCTAGCGGGCAAGAGACCCAGTACTTC
CASSLGSSGQETQYF
>.|TRBJ1-4|TRBV5-1|TRBD1
TGCGCCAGCAGCCCGGGGACAGGGGGCTCGACTAATGAAAAACTGTTTTTT
CASSPGTGGSTNEKLFF
>.|TRBJ1-6|TRBV6-5|TRBD1
TGTGCCAGCAGTACGCGACAGGGCCAAAATTCACCCCTCCACTTT
CASSTRQGQNSPLHF
>.|TRBJ1-2|TRBV4-1|TRBD1
TGCGCCAGCAGGCGGACAGGGAACTATGGCTACACCTTC
CASRRTGNYGYTF
>.|TRBJ1-2|TRBV5-4|TRBD1
TGTGCCAGCAGCTTGACAGGGGGAAATGGCTACACCTTC
CASSLTGGNGYTF
>once|TRBJ1-2|TRBV19|.
TGTGCCAGTAGTATATCCCTAACGAGCGGCTACACCTTC
CASSISLTSGYTF
>.|TRBJ2-1|TRBV5-1|.
TGCGCCAGCAGTCGTACTACTAGCTCCTACAATGAGCAGTTCTTC
CASSRTTSSYNEQFF
>.|TRBJ2-3|TRBV5-1|TRBD2
TGCGCCAGCAGCTTGGGGACTAGCGGCACAGATACGCAGTATTTT
CASSLGTSGTDTQYF
>.|TRBJ1-1|TRBV27|TRBD1
TGTGCCAGCACCCCCTCTCCGGGGACAGGGAACACTGAAGCTTTCTTT
CASTPSPGTGNTEAFF
>.|TRBJ1-2|TRBV19|TRBD1
TGTGCCAGTAGCACCACAGGGACAGGGGACTATGGCTACACCTTC
CASSTTGTGDYGYTF
>once|TRBJ1-4|TRBV4-1|.
TGCGCCAGCAGCCAAGTTAGCCAGTATGTCGAAAAACTGTTTTTT
CASSQVSQYVEKLFF
>.|TRBJ1-2|TRBV6-4|.
TGTGCCAGCAGAAAAGACAGTAACTATGGCTACACCTTC
CASRKDSNYGYTF
>.|TRBJ2-3|TRBV30|TRBD2
TGTGCCTGGAGGACTAGCGGCACAGATACGCAGTATTTT
CAWRTSGTDTQYF
>few|TRBJ1-2|TRBV20-1|.
TGCAGTGCTAGAGTCTCTATGGGCTACACCTTC
CSARVSMGYTF
>.|TRBJ1-2|TRBV28|.
TGTGCCAGCAGTCCCCGGGCCGGGCGGGCTGGCTACACCTTC
CASSPRAGRAGYTF
>.|TRBJ2-2|TRBV18|TRBD2
TGTGCCAGCTCAACGCGACTAGCGGGAGGGCCCGCCGGGGAGCTGTTTTTT
CASSTRLAGGPAGELFF
>.|TRBJ2-2|TRBV5-1|.
TGCGCCAGCAGCTTGAGTGGAGGAGGGACCGGGGAGCTGTTTTTT
CASSLSGGGTGELFF
>once|TRBJ2-7|TRBV21-1|.
TGTGCCAGCACCCTAGGGGACGGCGGGACTAGCGGACCGAACGGCGAGCAGTACTTC
CASTLGDGGTSGPNGEQYF
>.|TRBJ1-1|TRBV27|.
TGTGCCAGCAGTTTATCTAGGGGCACGATTTCGGCTGAAGCTTTCTTT
CASSLSRGTISAEAFF
>few|TRBJ2-1|TRBV2|.
TGTGCCAGCAAGATAGCGCCCTACAATGAGCAGTTCTTC
CASKIAPYNEQFF
>.|TRBJ2-7|TRBV27|TRBD1
TGTGCCAGCAGTCGGACAGGGGGGCACGAGCAGTACTTC
CASSRTGGHEQYF
>.|TRBJ1-1|TRBV7-9|.
TGTGCCAGCAGCTTCGGTACAGGGACGGTGAACACTGAAGCTTTCTTT
CASSFGTGTVNTEAFF
>once|TRBJ2-7|TRBV10-3|TRBD2
TGTGCCATCAGTGCGGGACTAGCGGACACCTACGAGCAGTACTTC
CAISAGLADTYEQYF
>.|TRBJ2-2|TRBV29-1|.
TGCAGCGTAGAGGGGGGGGGCGGGGAGCTGTTTTTT
CSVEGGGGELFF